This T cell receptor beta chain originates from a study of T cell responses to AZD1222 COVID-19 vaccine. Whole-study results and caveats: There were vaccine-associated CD4 TCRs across spike, dominant at 160-218 and 743-854. White British donors predominated, females outnumbered males, and clonal diversity was possibly underestimated. Repertoires were obtained only post-peak T cell response. Within unmutated variant regions lay the reported targets of nearly half of spike-specific TCRs.

Measured with immunoSEQ multiplex PCR; TCRdb has only the in-frame clones, and not every one. The table shows some 180,000 clones, with around nine tenths occurring only once. Germline lookup yields CDR1 LNHDA and CDR2 SQIVND (reference sequence). The CDR3 spans 14 residues. The V segment lost 4 bases and the J segment 7 bases; nucleotides outside the gene matches: 7. With respect to this clone: The antigen remains undetermined.

Here the sequenced sample was peripheral blood, taken 28 days after the second dose of the MenACWY control vaccine. The chain is built from TRBV19 and TRBJ1-2; 9 positions agree with TRBD1. The source of this sequence is an adult who received the MenACWY meningococcal vaccine as a control. For the CDR3, the DNA is TGTGCCAGTAGTACGCTACAGGGGGCGCGTGGCTACACCTTC. Amino acids: CASSTLQGARGYTF.